These T cell receptor beta chains were read from a single sample in a study of T-cell reconstitution after alpha-beta-depleted transplantation in children. Via MiXCR, TCRdb re-called the PCR reads, giving one row per CDR3 protein. The repertoire has 800,000 to 1,000,000 distinct CDR3 sequences, about 29% of them found once; the top ten carry about 28%. Sequencing was performed on PBMCs, mostly from graft donor cells, taken 360 days after TCRalphabeta/CD19-depleted stem cell transplant. The origin of the receptors is a boy under three years old who had a stem cell transplant for SCID, so the T cells may come from the graft donor. The CDR3 runs from the conserved cysteine through the conserved F or W. D genes are given only for firm matches. Some rows mark clone size as missing; the rest say once, few, many or name a class of expanded clone.

d_gene	v_gene	abundance	j_gene	CDR3aa	CDR3nt
TRBD1	TRBV6-5	few	TRBJ1-3	CASSLETGTQLSGNTIYF	TGTGCCAGCAGTTTAGAGACAGGGACCCAACTCTCTGGAAACACCATATATTTT
-	TRBV3-1	-	TRBJ2-4	CASSPRGGAGHIQYF	TGTGCCAGCAGCCCCCGAGGGGGGGCCGGTCACATTCAGTACTTC
-	TRBV10-2	few	TRBJ1-1	CASRVPGEAFF	TGCGCCAGCAGGGTCCCGGGGGAAGCTTTCTTT
-	TRBV12-3/TRBV12-4	-	TRBJ1-4	CASSFWPHEKLFF	TGTGCCAGCAGTTTCTGGCCTCATGAAAAACTGTTTTTT
TRBD1	TRBV6-1	-	TRBJ1-2	CASRGRIGQAGHYSYGYTF	TGTGCCAGCAGGGGGCGAATCGGACAGGCGGGGCATTACAGTTATGGCTACACCTTC
-	TRBV28	few	TRBJ2-5	CASSRGDTLQETQYF	TGTGCCAGCAGTCGAGGGGACACTCTCCAAGAGACCCAGTACTTC
-	TRBV11-1	few	TRBJ2-5	CASSSPRMSGEYQETQYF	TGTGCCAGCAGCTCTCCCCGGATGTCGGGGGAGTACCAAGAGACCCAGTACTTC
-	TRBV11-2	-	TRBJ2-1	CASSLVGGIYNEQFF	TGTGCCAGCAGCTTAGTTGGGGGGATCTACAATGAGCAGTTCTTC
TRBD2	TRBV4-3	-	TRBJ2-7	CASSQDALAGEEQYF	TGCGCCAGCAGCCAAGATGCACTAGCGGGTGAGGAGCAGTACTTC
TRBD1	TRBV30	-	TRBJ2-6	CAWSGDSNPSGANVLTF	TGTGCCTGGAGTGGGGACAGCAATCCCTCTGGGGCCAACGTCCTGACTTTC
TRBD1	TRBV24-1	few	TRBJ1-1	CARVGRGLGTEAFF	TGTGCCCGAGTGGGCAGGGGGCTTGGCACTGAAGCTTTCTTT
-	TRBV27	-	TRBJ2-2	CASRARGPLNTGELFF	TGTGCCAGCAGGGCTCGGGGGCCTCTGAACACCGGGGAGCTGTTTTTT
-	TRBV24-1	once	TRBJ1-2	CATTGGEGYTF	TGTGCCACCACCGGGGGCGAGGGCTACACCTTC
TRBD1	TRBV6-1	few	TRBJ1-1	CASRETGVRMAGAFF	TGTGCCAGCAGGGAAACAGGGGTACGGATGGCGGGCGCTTTCTTT
-	TRBV11-2	-	TRBJ2-7	CASSPWDTYEQYF	TGTGCCAGCAGCCCCTGGGACACCTACGAGCAGTACTTC
TRBD1	TRBV29-1	few	TRBJ1-2	CSVDLTGGAYTF	TGCAGCGTTGACCTAACAGGGGGCGCTTACACCTTC
TRBD2	TRBV6-1	medium-sized	TRBJ2-1	CASSAGGPYNEQFF	TGTGCCAGCAGTGCGGGGGGTCCTTACAATGAGCAGTTCTTC